Listed below are T cell receptor beta chains from one sample, sequenced in a study of tumor T cells in aggressive B-cell lymphoma. Sequenced by immunoSEQ multiplex PCR; TCRdb stores in-frame clones only, minus some. The sample carries about 11,000 clones, 70% to 90% recorded once. The material sequenced was tumor tissue. The receptors here all came from an adult with diffuse large B cell lymphoma. The CDR3 runs from the conserved cysteine through the conserved F or W. The D gene is left open where the match is weak. The size field is filled for only some rows; it gives once, few, many or a size class.

.	.	TRBJ1-5	TRBV6-1	CASSFEQGRPQHF	TGTGCCAGCAGCTTCGAGCAGGGGCGGCCCCAGCATTTT
TRBD2	once	TRBJ2-7	TRBV7-9	CASSSHLAGGLYEQYF	TGTGCCAGCAGCTCACATTTAGCGGGAGGGCTCTACGAGCAGTACTTC
.	.	TRBJ1-1	TRBV19	CASSANLEGEAFF	TGTGCCAGTAGTGCCAACCTAGAGGGCGAAGCTTTCTTT
TRBD1	once	TRBJ1-2	TRBV11-2	CASSLGGTVTDGYTF	TGTGCCAGCAGCTTAGGGGGGACAGTCACAGATGGCTACACCTTC
.	once	TRBJ2-1	TRBV20-1	CSARASVEQFF	TGCAGTGCTAGAGCATCGGTCGAGCAGTTCTTC
TRBD1	.	TRBJ1-1	TRBV28	CAISTGARVTEAFF	TGTGCCATCTCTACAGGGGCCCGGGTCACTGAAGCTTTCTTT
.	.	TRBJ2-3	TRBV5-6	CASSLRGDTQYF	TGTGCCAGCAGCTTGAGGGGAGATACGCAGTATTTT
.	once	TRBJ2-7	TRBV27	CASSFEFGYEQYF	TGTGCCAGCAGTTTTGAGTTCGGCTACGAGCAGTACTTC
.	.	TRBJ2-7	TRBV20-1	CSCPRGNEQYF	TGCAGTTGCCCCCGGGGAAACGAGCAGTACTTC
TRBD1	.	TRBJ1-5	TRBV19	CASAGTGDQPQHF	TGTGCCAGCGCCGGGACAGGGGATCAGCCCCAGCATTTT